This is a list of T cell receptor beta chains from one sample in a study of cytomegalovirus exposure and HLA in healthy donors. Sequenced by immunoSEQ multiplex PCR; TCRdb stores in-frame clones only, minus some. The table includes approximately 100,000 clones, around 80% detected once. Sequencing used PBMCs. These receptors were obtained from a man aged 35-49 years in good health and CMV-seronegative. The CDR3 runs from the conserved cysteine through the conserved F or W.

TRBJ1-2 TRBV4-1 CASSLQSGTEGGYTF
TRBJ2-7 TRBV2 CASSDGRGPYEQYF
TRBJ2-5 TRBV5-6 CASSTTGQETQYF
TRBJ2-3 TRBV19 CASSIARGRGEGTDTQYF
TRBJ1-1 TRBV5-8 CASSLQWSFF
TRBJ1-5 TRBV2 CASSLGQVWIQPQHF
TRBJ2-3 TRBV5-1 CASSLEDRLTDTQYF
TRBJ2-7 TRBV5-1 CASSGAGGRSGSEQYF
TRBJ2-7 TRBV18 CASSRQSHEQYF
TRBJ2-7 TRBV11-1 CASSLGSPGAYEQYF
TRBJ1-1 TRBV4-1 CASSQDLRGTGGSAEAFF
TRBJ1-2 TRBV5-4 CASSPQPTGEQGGYTF
TRBJ2-5 TRBV5-1 CASSSMGRGMVETQYF
- TRBV2 CASRLAGESYEQYF
TRBJ2-7 TRBV6-1 CASSLDSSSYEQYF
TRBJ1-2 TRBV6-1 CASSGDTGRPSNYGYTF
TRBJ1-2 TRBV18 CASLPNRGENGYTF
TRBJ2-2 TRBV7-9 CASSFAGSWGELFF
TRBJ1-6 TRBV5-5 CASSLRHSDSPLHF
TRBJ1-4 TRBV7-6 CASSLYWRDNEKLFF
TRBJ1-2 TRBV9 CASSVATQGALYGYTF
TRBJ2-1 TRBV29-1 CSVILAGGADEQFF
TRBJ1-2 TRBV18 CASSQGGNYGYTF
TRBJ2-4 TRBV9 CASSPRERGGRSIQYF
TRBJ2-1 TRBV4-1 CASSQDSRGSYNEQFF
TRBJ1-2 TRBV4-1 CASSQLTERYGYTF
TRBJ1-1 TRBV18 CASSLGQLNTEAFF
TRBJ1-5 TRBV4-1 CASSQVSGDSNQPQHF
TRBJ2-7 TRBV9 CASRKGDFEPSYEQYF
TRBJ2-7 TRBV5-5 CASSWDRGSSYEQYF
TRBJ1-5 TRBV6-1 CASSGERGQPQHF
TRBJ2-4 TRBV27 CASSYRGFSNIQYF
TRBJ1-3 TRBV6-5 CASGNGGAGNTIYF
TRBJ1-2 TRBV7-2 CASRNRGGYTF
TRBJ2-3 TRBV5-1 CASSSGRGNGPSTDTQYF
TRBJ1-1 TRBV14 CASSQDRRVEAFF
TRBJ2-1 TRBV6-6 CASSYSKGATVEQFF
TRBJ1-2 TRBV18 CASSPETNRVYGYTF
TRBJ1-6 TRBV5-1 CASSGGTDRGNSPLHF
TRBJ1-3 TRBV11-2 CASSLAGVVSTIYF
TRBJ2-5 TRBV6-5 CASSYSGTGARETQYF
TRBJ2-1 TRBV18 CASSPPGIAGGPYNEQFF
TRBJ2-5 TRBV5-1 CASSPGGGRETQYF
TRBJ1-5 TRBV2 CASSEGGGTSNQPQHF